These T cell receptor beta chains were read from a single sample in a study of cytomegalovirus exposure and HLA in healthy donors. Profiled with immunoSEQ multiplex PCR; TCRdb holds only in-frame clones, not every one. The table has around 150,000 clones, around three quarters seen once. Material for sequencing was PBMCs. The source is a man in his fifties in good health and CMV-seropositive. The CDR3 runs from the conserved cysteine through the conserved F or W. D genes are given only for firm matches. Size tells how often a clone was seen (once, few, many) or the class of an expanded clone, and some rows leave it out.

j_gene	v_gene	abundance	d_gene	CDR3nt	CDR3aa
TRBJ1-2	TRBV18	few	NA	TGTGCCAGCTCACCGCCGACAGAAAGTTATGGCTACACCTTC	CASSPPTESYGYTF
TRBJ2-5	TRBV6-1	NA	NA	TGTGCCAGCAGTGAAGCGCGGCCGGACCAAGAGACCCAGTACTTC	CASSEARPDQETQYF
TRBJ2-2	TRBV11-3	NA	TRBD2	TGTGCCAGCAGCTTATTTCCCATAGCGGGGGTAAACACCGGGGAGCTGTTTTTT	CASSLFPIAGVNTGELFF
TRBJ1-3	TRBV6-1	NA	NA	TGTGCCAGTTCTTCGAGATGGAGCTCTGGAAACACCATATATTTT	CASSSRWSSGNTIYF
TRBJ2-1	TRBV9	NA	NA	TGTGCCAGCAGCGCCTCAACAGGGGGGGCCTACAATGAGCAGTTCTTC	CASSASTGGAYNEQFF
TRBJ2-7	TRBV6-1	NA	TRBD1	TGTGCCAGCAGATACCGGGACAGATCTACTTACGAGCAGTACTTC	CASRYRDRSTYEQYF
TRBJ2-7	TRBV18	once	TRBD1	TGTGCCAGCTCACAAACCCGGGACAGTGAGCAGTACTTC	CASSQTRDSEQYF
TRBJ2-3	TRBV28	NA	NA	TGTGCCAGCAGTCTGACTAGTCAGACGCAGTATTTT	CASSLTSQTQYF
TRBJ1-1	TRBV27	NA	NA	TGTGCCAGCAGTTTGTCTAGGCGGAACACTGAAGCTTTCTTT	CASSLSRRNTEAFF
TRBJ1-1	TRBV9	NA	NA	TGTGCCAGCAGCACCAGAACGAACACTGAAGCTTTCTTT	CASSTRTNTEAFF
TRBJ2-3	TRBV6-5	NA	NA	TGTGCCAGCAGTTACTCGAGTCAGGCCACAGATACGCAGTATTTT	CASSYSSQATDTQYF
TRBJ2-7	TRBV28	NA	NA	TGTGCCAGCAGTTATTCCGGGTGGAGCTCCTACGAGCAGTACTTC	CASSYSGWSSYEQYF
TRBJ2-7	TRBV27	NA	TRBD1	TGTGCCAGCAGTTCCTTGACAGGGGGGAGTTCGTACTTC	CASSSLTGGSSYF
TRBJ1-1	TRBV5-1	NA	TRBD1	TGCGCCAGCAGCCCAGGGGACAGGGCAGGCACTGAAGCTTTCTTT	CASSPGDRAGTEAFF
TRBJ2-2	TRBV9	NA	NA	TGTGCCAGCAGCGCCCACAGGTACACCGGGGAGCTGTTTTTT	CASSAHRYTGELFF